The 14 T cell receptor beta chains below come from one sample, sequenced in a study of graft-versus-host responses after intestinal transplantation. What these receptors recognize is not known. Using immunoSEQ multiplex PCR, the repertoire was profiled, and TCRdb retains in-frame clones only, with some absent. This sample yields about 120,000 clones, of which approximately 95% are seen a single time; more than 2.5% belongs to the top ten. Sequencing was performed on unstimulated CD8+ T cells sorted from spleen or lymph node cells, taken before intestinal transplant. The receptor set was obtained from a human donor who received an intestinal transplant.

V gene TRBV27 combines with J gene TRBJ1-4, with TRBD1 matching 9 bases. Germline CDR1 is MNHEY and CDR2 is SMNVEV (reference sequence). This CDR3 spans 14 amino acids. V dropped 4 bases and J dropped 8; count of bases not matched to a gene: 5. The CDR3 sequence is CASSSGQGLEKLFF. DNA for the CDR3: TGTGCCAGCAGTTCGGGACAGGGCCTGGAAAAACTGTTTTTT.

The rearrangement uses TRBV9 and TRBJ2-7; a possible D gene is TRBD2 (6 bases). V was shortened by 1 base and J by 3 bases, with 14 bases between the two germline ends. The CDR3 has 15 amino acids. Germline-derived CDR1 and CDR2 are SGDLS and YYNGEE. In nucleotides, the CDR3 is TGTGCCAGCAGCGTATCCGGGAGTTATAGCTACGAGCAGTACTTC. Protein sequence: CASSVSGSYSYEQYF.

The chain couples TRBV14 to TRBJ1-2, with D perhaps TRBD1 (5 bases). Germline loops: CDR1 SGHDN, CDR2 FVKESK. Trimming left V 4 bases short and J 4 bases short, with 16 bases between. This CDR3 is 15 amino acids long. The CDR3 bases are TGTGCCAGCAGCCCCGGAGACAGCTACTCCTATGGCTACACCTTC. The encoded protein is CASSPGDSYSYGYTF.

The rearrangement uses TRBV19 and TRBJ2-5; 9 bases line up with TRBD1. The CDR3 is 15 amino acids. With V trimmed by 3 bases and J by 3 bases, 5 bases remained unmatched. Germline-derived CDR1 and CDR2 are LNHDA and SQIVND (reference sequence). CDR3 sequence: CASSIRGQGKETQYF. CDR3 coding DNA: TGTGCCAGTAGTATCCGGGGACAGGGAAAAGAGACCCAGTACTTC.

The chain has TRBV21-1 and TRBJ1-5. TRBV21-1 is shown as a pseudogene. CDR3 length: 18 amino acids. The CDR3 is CASSKALRGANSNQPQHF. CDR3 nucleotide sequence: TGTGCCAGCAGCAAAGCGCTTCGGGGGGCGAACAGCAATCAGCCCCAGCATTTT.

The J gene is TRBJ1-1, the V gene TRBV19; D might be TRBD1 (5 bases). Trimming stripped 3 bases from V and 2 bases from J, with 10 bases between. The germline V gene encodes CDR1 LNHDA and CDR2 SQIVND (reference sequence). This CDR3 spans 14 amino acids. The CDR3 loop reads CASSIGGLNTEAFF. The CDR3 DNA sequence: TGTGCCAGTAGTATTGGGGGACTAAACACTGAAGCTTTCTTT.

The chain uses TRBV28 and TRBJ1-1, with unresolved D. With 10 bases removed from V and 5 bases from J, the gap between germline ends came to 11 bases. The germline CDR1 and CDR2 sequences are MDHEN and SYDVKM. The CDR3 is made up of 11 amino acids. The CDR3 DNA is TGTGCCACCCGTTTGCCGACTGAAGCTTTCTTT. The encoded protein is CATRLPTEAFF.

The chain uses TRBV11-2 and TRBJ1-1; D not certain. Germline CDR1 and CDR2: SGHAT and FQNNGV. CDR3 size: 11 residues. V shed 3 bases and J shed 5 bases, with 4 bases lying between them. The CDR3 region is CASSLGTEAFF. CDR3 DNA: TGTGCCAGCAGCTTGGGGACTGAAGCTTTCTTT. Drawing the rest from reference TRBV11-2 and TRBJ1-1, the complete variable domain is EAGVAQSPRYKIIEKRQSVAFWCNPISGHATLYWYQQILGQGPKLLIQFQNNGVVDDSQLPKDRFSAERLKGVDSTLKIQPAKLEDSAVYLCASSLGTEAFFGQGTRLTVV.

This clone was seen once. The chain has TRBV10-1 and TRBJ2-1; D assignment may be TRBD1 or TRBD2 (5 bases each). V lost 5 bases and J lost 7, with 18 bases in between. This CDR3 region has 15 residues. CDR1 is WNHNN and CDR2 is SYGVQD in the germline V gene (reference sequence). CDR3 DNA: TGCGCCAGCAGTAAAATCGGGATGGGGGAAAATGAGCAGTTCTTC. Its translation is CASSKIGMGENEQFF.

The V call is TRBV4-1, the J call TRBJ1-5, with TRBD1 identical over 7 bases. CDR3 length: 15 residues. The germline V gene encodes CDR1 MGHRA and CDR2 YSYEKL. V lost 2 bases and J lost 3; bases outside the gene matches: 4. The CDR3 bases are TGCGCCAGCAGCCAAATAACAGGGGACAATCAGCCCCAGCATTTT. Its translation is CASSQITGDNQPQHF.

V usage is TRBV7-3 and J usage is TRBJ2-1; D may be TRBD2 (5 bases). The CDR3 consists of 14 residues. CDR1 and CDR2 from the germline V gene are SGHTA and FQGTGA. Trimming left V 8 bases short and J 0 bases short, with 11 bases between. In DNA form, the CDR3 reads TGTGCCAGCGCGAGCGGAGCCTCCTACAATGAGCAGTTCTTC. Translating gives CASASGASYNEQFF.

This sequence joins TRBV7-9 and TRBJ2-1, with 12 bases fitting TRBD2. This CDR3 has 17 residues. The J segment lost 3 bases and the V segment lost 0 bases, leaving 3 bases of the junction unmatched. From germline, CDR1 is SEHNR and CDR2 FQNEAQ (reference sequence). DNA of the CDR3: TGTGCCAGCAGCTTAGCCCCACTAGCGGGGGGCTACAATGAGCAGTTCTTC. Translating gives CASSLAPLAGGYNEQFF.

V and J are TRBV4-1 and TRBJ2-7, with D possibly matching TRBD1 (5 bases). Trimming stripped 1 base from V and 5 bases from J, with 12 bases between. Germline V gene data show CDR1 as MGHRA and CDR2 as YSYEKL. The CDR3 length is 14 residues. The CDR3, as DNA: TGCGCCAGCAGCCAAGGTCAGGGTGTCCACGAGCAGTACTTC. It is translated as CASSQGQGVHEQYF.

For the CDR3, the DNA is TGTGCCAGCAGCCCCAGGGGGCGGAGTACTGAAGCTTTCTTT. Its protein is CASSPRGRSTEAFF. The J gene is TRBJ1-1, the V gene TRBV9, with 8 positions matching TRBD1. CDR3 length: 14 residues. The ends lost 4 bases at V and 5 bases at J; junction bases unmatched: 7. Germline values: CDR1 SGDLS, CDR2 YYNGEE.